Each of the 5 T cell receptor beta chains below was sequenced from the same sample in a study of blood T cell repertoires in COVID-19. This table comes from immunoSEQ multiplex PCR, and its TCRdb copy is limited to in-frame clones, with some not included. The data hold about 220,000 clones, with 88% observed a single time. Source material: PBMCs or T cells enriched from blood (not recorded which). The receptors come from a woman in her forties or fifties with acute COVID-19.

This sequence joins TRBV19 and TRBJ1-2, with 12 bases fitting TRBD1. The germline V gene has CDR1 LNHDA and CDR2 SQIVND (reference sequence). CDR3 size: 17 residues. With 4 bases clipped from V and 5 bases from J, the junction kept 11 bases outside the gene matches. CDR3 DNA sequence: TGTGCCAGTAGTACACCCGGGACAGGGGGCGCAGGATATGGCTACACCTTC. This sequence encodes CASSTPGTGGAGYGYTF. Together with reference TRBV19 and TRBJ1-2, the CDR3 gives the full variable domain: DGGITQSPKYLFRKEGQNVTLSCEQNLNHDAMYWYRQDPGQGLRLIYYSQIVNDFQKGDIAEGYSVSREKKESFPLTVTSAQKNPTAFYLCASSTPGTGGAGYGYTFGSGTRLTVV.

CDR3 DNA sequence: TGTGCCAGCAGTCTCCTGACAAGACAGGGGCCAGGAAACACCATATATTTT. Amino acids: CASSLLTRQGPGNTIYF. This sequence joins TRBV6-6 and TRBJ1-3; 8 positions agree with TRBD1. J lost 4 bases, V lost 5 bases, and 13 bases had no gene match. Germline loops: CDR1 MNHNY, CDR2 SVGAGI (reference sequence). This CDR3 spans 17 amino acids.

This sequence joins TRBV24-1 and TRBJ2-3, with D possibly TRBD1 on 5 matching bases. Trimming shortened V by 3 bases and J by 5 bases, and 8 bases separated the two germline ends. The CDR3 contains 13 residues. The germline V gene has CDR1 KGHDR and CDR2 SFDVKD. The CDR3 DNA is TGTGCCACCAGTGATCAAGGGGTAGATACGCAGTATTTT. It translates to CATSDQGVDTQYF.

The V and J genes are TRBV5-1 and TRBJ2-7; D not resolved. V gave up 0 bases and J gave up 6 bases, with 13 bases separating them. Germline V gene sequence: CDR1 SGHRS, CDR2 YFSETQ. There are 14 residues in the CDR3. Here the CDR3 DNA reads TGCGCCAGCAGCTTGGGCCACCTACCGCTCGAGCAGTACTTC. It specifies CASSLGHLPLEQYF.

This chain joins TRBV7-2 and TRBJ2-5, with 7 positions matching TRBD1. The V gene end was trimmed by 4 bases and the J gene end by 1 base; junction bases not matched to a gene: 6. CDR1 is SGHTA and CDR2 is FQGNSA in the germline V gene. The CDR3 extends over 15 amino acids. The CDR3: CASSSRQGAQETQYF. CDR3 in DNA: TGTGCCAGCAGCTCCAGACAGGGAGCCCAAGAGACCCAGTACTTC. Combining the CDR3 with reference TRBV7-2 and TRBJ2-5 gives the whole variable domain GAGVSQSPSNKVTEKGKDVELRCDPISGHTALYWYRQSLGQGLEFLIYFQGNSAPDKSGLPSDRFSAERTGGSVSTLTIQRTQQEDSAVYLCASSSRQGAQETQYFGPGTRLLVL.